What follows are 14 T cell receptor beta chains derived from one specimen sequenced in a study of blood T cell repertoires in COVID-19. Repertoires were generated with immunoSEQ multiplex PCR, while TCRdb's copy carries only in-frame clones and drops some. The repertoire holds around 250,000 clones, around 84% seen once, with around 4.1% in the top ten. The sequenced sample consisted of PBMCs or T cells enriched from blood (not recorded which). The receptor source for this set is a man aged 25 to 40 with acute COVID-19.

This clone was counted a few times. The chain carries TRBV7-3 and TRBJ1-5; D is ambiguous. Trimming shortened V by 5 bases and J by 6 bases, and 11 bases separated the two germline ends. CDR1 and CDR2 from the germline V gene are SGHTA and FQGTGA. The CDR3 totals 13 residues. This CDR3 is CASSPVAGQPQHF. In DNA, the CDR3 is TGTGCCAGCAGCCCCGTCGCGGGTCAGCCCCAGCATTTT.

This chain joins TRBV4-3 and TRBJ2-2; 8 bases fit TRBD2. The germline V gene encodes CDR1 LGHNA and CDR2 YSLEER. With 2 bases clipped from V and 8 bases from J, the junction kept 7 bases outside the gene matches. The CDR3 is 15 amino acids. The CDR3 loop reads CASSQSGSGKGELFF. The CDR3 bases are TGCGCCAGCAGCCAAAGTGGTAGCGGGAAGGGGGAGCTGTTTTTT.

V gene TRBV11-3 combines with J gene TRBJ2-2, with D tentatively TRBD2 (7 bases). The CDR3 is 16 residues long. Between the trimmed V and J ends, which lost 2 bases and 6 bases, there was a span of 16 bases. Germline CDR1 is SGHNT and CDR2 is YENEEA. The CDR3 nucleotides are TGTGCCAGCAGCTTACCACACCCGGGGGGCCCCGGGGAGCTGTTTTTT. Amino acids: CASSLPHPGGPGELFF. Full variable domain (outside the CDR3, taken from reference TRBV11-3 and TRBJ2-2): EAGVVQSPRYKIIEKKQPVAFWCNPISGHNTLYWYLQNLGQGPELLIRYENEEAVDDSQLPKDRFSAERLKGVDSTLKIQPAELGDSAVYLCASSLPHPGGPGELFFGEGSRLTVL.

The chain couples TRBV5-1 to TRBJ2-1; 13 bases map to TRBD2. CDR3 size: 18 residues. Germline values: CDR1 SGHRS, CDR2 YFSETQ. V lost 4 bases, J lost 0 bases, and 7 bases stayed unmatched. The CDR3, as DNA: TGCGCCAGCAGCCTGCCGGGACTAGCGGGGAGCTCCTACAATGAGCAGTTCTTC. Its protein is CASSLPGLAGSSYNEQFF.

This chain connects TRBV28 to TRBJ1-2; D unclear. The CDR3 has 13 residues. Germline V gene lookup returns CDR1 MDHEN and CDR2 SYDVKM. Trimming took 3 bases from V and 4 from J, leaving 9 bases between them. The CDR3 DNA reads as TGTGCCAGCAGTTTGGTGAGAGGCTATGGCTACACCTTC. It is translated as CASSLVRGYGYTF.

This clone occurred a few times. This chain's CDR3 is CASRPADGERSPLHF. The CDR3, as DNA: TGTGCCAGCAGACCCGCAGACGGGGAGCGCTCACCCCTCCACTTT. The chain links TRBV28 to TRBJ1-6, with unresolved D. This CDR3 region has 15 residues. The V gene's germline CDR1 is MDHEN and CDR2 SYDVKM. V gave up 6 bases and J gave up 10 bases, with 19 bases separating them.

The chain is built from TRBV5-4 and TRBJ1-2; 8 bases are shared with TRBD1. The germline V gene has CDR1 SGHNT and CDR2 YYREEE (reference sequence). CDR3 length: 14 residues. J was trimmed by 2 bases and V by 5 bases; bases with no gene match: 5. DNA of the CDR3: TGTGCCAGCAGGGGGGACAGGCTGAACTATGGCTACACCTTC. Translation gives CASRGDRLNYGYTF.

J is TRBJ1-6 and V is TRBV4-1; D gene unclear. CDR1 and CDR2 from the germline V gene are MGHRA and YSYEKL. This CDR3 has 14 amino acids. Trimming took 0 bases from V and 14 from J, leaving 14 bases between them. CDR3 protein: CASSQDMVAITLHF. In nucleotides, the CDR3 is TGCGCCAGCAGCCAAGATATGGTTGCTATAACCCTCCACTTT.

This chain uses TRBV24-1 with TRBJ2-1; D might be TRBD2 (6 bases). The CDR3 has 18 residues. In germline, CDR1 is KGHDR, CDR2 SFDVKD. The germline V and J ends were trimmed by 4 bases and 1 base, with 19 bases remaining between them. CDR3 protein: CATSDPGRGSGSYNEQFF. In DNA, the CDR3 is TGTGCCACCAGTGACCCTGGGCGGGGCTCGGGGTCCTACAATGAGCAGTTCTTC.

This clone has more than one count but fewer than ten. This sequence may be a read error, since a much larger clone differs from it by one base. The rearrangement uses TRBV11-2 and TRBJ2-1; D may be TRBD1 (6 bases). This CDR3 is built from 14 residues. Trimming stripped 5 bases from V and 1 base from J, with 9 bases between. Germline loops: CDR1 SGHAT, CDR2 FQNNGV. The CDR3 DNA reads as TGTGCCAGCAGCCCCGGACAGTCCTACAATGAGCAGTTCTTC. This sequence encodes CASSPGQSYNEQFF.

This clone has just a few counts. This chain links TRBV7-9 with TRBJ2-7; weak D call: TRBD1 (5 bases). This CDR3 contains 12 residues. Germline V CDR1 and CDR2: SEHNR, FQNEAQ (reference sequence). Between the trimmed V and J ends, which lost 2 bases and 4 bases, there was a span of 6 bases. The CDR3 DNA follows: TGTGCCAGCAGCTTAAGGGGATACGAGCAGTACGTC. This sequence encodes CASSLRGYEQYV.

A single count supports this clone. Here the CDR3 reads CASSYDRGGGYTF. The CDR3 region has the DNA TGTGCCAGCAGTTACGACAGGGGTGGTGGCTACACCTTC. This chain connects TRBV6-4 to TRBJ1-2; TRBD1 agrees at 8 bases. Germline CDR1 is MRHNA and CDR2 is SNTAGT. J gave up 7 bases and V 5 bases, and 6 bases lay outside the gene matches. The CDR3 runs 13 residues.

CDR3 residues: CASLGTSGGTEQFF. DNA of the CDR3: TGCGCCAGCCTCGGCACTAGCGGGGGTACTGAGCAGTTCTTC. This chain uses TRBV5-1 with TRBJ2-1, with 11 bases fitting TRBD2. CDR1 is SGHRS and CDR2 is YFSETQ in the germline V gene. J was trimmed by 9 bases and V by 7 bases; bases with no gene match: 9. The CDR3 sequence is 14 residues long.

The genes are TRBV18 and TRBJ1-1; TRBD1 is a possible D gene (5 bases). The ends were cut back, 4 bases at V and 1 base at J, with 13 bases in the middle. Germline assignment: CDR1 KGHSH and CDR2 LQKENI. The CDR3 runs to 15 residues. This CDR3 is CASSLGASRNTEAFF. The CDR3, as DNA: TGTGCCAGCTCACTAGGGGCCTCGAGGAACACTGAAGCTTTCTTT.